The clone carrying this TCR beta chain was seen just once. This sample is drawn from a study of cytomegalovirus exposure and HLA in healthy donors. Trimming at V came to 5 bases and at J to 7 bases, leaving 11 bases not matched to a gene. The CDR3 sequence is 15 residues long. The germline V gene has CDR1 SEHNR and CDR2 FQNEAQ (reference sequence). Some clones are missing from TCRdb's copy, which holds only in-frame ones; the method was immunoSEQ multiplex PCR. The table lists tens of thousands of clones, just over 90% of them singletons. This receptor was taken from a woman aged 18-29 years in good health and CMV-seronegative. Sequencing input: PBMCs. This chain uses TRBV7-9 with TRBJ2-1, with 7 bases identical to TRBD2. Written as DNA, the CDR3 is TGTGCCAGCAGCCCAGGGCGCGGGAGATGGAATGAGCAGTTCTTC. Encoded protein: CASSPGRGRWNEQFF. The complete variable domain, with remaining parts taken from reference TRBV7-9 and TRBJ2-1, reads DTGVSQNPRHKITKRGQNVTFRCDPISEHNRLYWYRQTLGQGPEFLTYFQNEAQLEKSRLLSDRFSAERPKGSFSTLEIQRTEQGDSAMYLCASSPGRGRWNEQFFGPGTRLTVL.